These 4 T cell receptor beta chains were sequenced from one sample in a study of long-term antiretroviral therapy in people with HIV. A v3.0 immunoSEQ assay was performed at survey level. Sequenced by immunoSEQ multiplex PCR; TCRdb stores in-frame clones only, minus some. The sample includes about 19,000 clones, about 87% of them seen just once. Specimen: unsorted PBMCs, collected 2.1 years after starting antiretroviral therapy. The receptors shown here come from a man in his late teens or twenties with HIV.

The chain employs TRBV4-1 and TRBJ2-7, with 10 bases aligning to TRBD1. The V segment lost 0 bases and the J segment 0 bases; nucleotides outside the gene matches: 8. Germline CDR1 is MGHRA and CDR2 is YSYEKL. The length of the CDR3 is 18 residues. DNA of the CDR3: TGCGCCAGCAGCCAAGATCTTCGGTGGACAGGGGGCTCCTACGAGCAGTACTTC. Protein product: CASSQDLRWTGGSYEQYF.

V usage is TRBV30 and J usage is TRBJ2-2; D gene unclear. The CDR3 is 10 residues long. The germline CDR1 and CDR2 sequences are GTSNPN and SVGIG (reference sequence). V lost 7 bases and J lost 7, with 7 bases in between. CDR3 loop: CAYLVGELFF. The CDR3 nucleotides read TGTGCCTACCTAGTCGGGGAGCTGTTTTTT.

V and J are TRBV23-1 and TRBJ2-5; no firm D call. TRBV23-1 is classed as an ORF, of uncertain function. This CDR3 has 19 amino acids. The V gene lost 7 bases and the J gene lost 3 bases, with 30 bases spanning the gap. CDR3 DNA sequence: TGCGCCAGCATATCAGTCCTCGGAAGCGACCGCCGGTCCGAAGAGACCCAGTACTTC. This gives the protein CASISVLGSDRRSEETQYF.

The chain is built from TRBV19 and TRBJ1-1; TRBD1 agrees at 10 bases. Germline V lookup: CDR1 LNHDA, CDR2 SQIVND (reference sequence). This CDR3 spans 17 amino acids. With V trimmed by 4 bases and J by 2 bases, 10 bases remained unmatched. CDR3 DNA: TGTGCCAGTAGTACCGGGACAGGGGAATTTCATAACACTGAAGCTTTCTTT. Residues: CASSTGTGEFHNTEAFF.